The present TCR beta chain was sequenced within a study of memory CD4+ T cells and cytomegalovirus serostatus. Study details: This sample comes from healthy Belgian adults, eight to ten CMV seropositive, roughly 22 seronegative.

Study-wide findings and caveats: CD4+ memory repertoires contained 67 of 164 reported CMV TCRbeta sequences. Median bootstrapped AUC for CMV status was approximately 0.96 originally, approximately 0.91 US-trained.

As for this clone: Its cognate antigen is unknown.

Sequencing used immunoSEQ multiplex PCR; TCRdb keeps in-frame clones, though not all of them. The table records under 75,000 clones, less than 85% of them present only once. V lost 4 bases to trimming and J lost 2 bases, with 8 bases between them. CDR1 is SGHTA, CDR2 FQGNSA, per germline. The CDR3 loop spans 14 amino acids. Single viable CD3+CD4+CD8-CD45RO+ cells were sorted as the memory CD4+ T cells. CMV serostatus came from serum IgG against pp150, pp28, p38, p52. The V and J genes are TRBV7-2 and TRBJ1-4; D is perhaps TRBD1 (5 bases). The TCR sequence derives from an adult in good health and CMV-seronegative. Some clones in this sample may be carry-over from other donors' samples. Sample: memory CD4+ T cells from blood. As DNA, the CDR3 is TGTGCCAGCAGCTGGGGGGGGACTAATGAAAAACTGTTTTTT. It codes for CASSWGGTNEKLFF.